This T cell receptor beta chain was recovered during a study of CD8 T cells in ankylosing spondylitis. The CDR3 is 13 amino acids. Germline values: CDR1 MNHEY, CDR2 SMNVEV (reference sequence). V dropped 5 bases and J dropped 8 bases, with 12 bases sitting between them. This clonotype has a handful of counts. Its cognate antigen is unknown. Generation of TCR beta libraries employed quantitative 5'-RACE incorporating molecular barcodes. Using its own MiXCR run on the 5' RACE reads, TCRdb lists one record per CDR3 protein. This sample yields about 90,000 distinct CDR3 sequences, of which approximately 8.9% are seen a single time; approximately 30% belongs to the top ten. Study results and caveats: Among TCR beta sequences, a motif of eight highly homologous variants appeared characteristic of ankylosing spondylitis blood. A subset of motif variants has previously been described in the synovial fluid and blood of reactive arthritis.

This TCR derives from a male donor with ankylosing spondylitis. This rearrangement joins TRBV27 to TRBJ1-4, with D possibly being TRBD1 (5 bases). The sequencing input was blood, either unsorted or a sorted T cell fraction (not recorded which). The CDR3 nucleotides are TGTGCCAGCAGTCCCTTCAGGGAGGAAAAACTGTTTTTT. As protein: CASSPFREEKLFF.